The entry that follows covers one T cell receptor beta chain sequence. The antigen is not known. The record originates from a study of monozygotic twins with inflammatory bowel disease. Overall study findings and caveats: Between concordant and discordant twins, repertoire similarity failed to differ, a result that limited power may explain. Nothing supported a single strong signal or clonotype that was associated with IBD.

Germline V gene data show CDR1 as MNHEY and CDR2 as SMNVEV (reference sequence). The CDR3 loop spans 14 amino acids. TCRdb reanalyzed the 5' RACE reads, giving one entry per CDR3 protein sequence and no DNA. In all, the sample yields around 230,000 distinct CDR3 sequences. Sequencing was done on a sample of blood. The TCR was taken from a human donor with ulcerative colitis or Crohn's disease, or a healthy co-twin of an affected twin (not recorded which). V and J are TRBV27 and TRBJ1-2; TCRdb indicates TRBD1, and absent DNA this call remains unverified. The chain's CDR3 is CASSSQGVNYGYTF.